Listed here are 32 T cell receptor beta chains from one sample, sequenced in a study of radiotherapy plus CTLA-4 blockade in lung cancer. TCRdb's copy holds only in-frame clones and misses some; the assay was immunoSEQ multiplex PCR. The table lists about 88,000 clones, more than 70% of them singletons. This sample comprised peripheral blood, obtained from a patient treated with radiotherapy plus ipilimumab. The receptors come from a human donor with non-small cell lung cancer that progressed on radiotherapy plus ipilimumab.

The CDR3, as DNA: TGTGCCAGCAGTTCCGGAAATCAGCCCCAGCATTTT. Translated, it gives CASSSGNQPQHF. The chain recombines TRBV6-6 with TRBJ1-5; D is undetermined. The V end lost 4 bases, the J end lost 4 bases, and 5 bases lay between the germline ends. The CDR3 contains 12 residues. Germline lookup yields CDR1 MNHNY and CDR2 SVGAGI (reference sequence).

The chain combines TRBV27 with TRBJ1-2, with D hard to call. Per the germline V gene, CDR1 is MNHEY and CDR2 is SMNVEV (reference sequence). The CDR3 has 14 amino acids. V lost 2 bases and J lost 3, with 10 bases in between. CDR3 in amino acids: CASSLNRGDYGYTF. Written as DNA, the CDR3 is TGTGCCAGCAGTTTAAATCGTGGGGACTATGGCTACACCTTC.

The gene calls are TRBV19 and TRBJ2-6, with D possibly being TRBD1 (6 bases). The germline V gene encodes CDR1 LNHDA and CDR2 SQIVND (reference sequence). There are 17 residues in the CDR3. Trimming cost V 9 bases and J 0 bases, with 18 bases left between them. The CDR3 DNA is TGTGCCAGCCACAGGGCCCTCGGCCTCTCTGGGGCCAACGTCCTGACTTTC. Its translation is CASHRALGLSGANVLTF.

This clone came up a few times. CDR3 sequence reads: CASSPGLVYEQYF. CDR3 sequence (DNA): TGTGCCAGTAGTCCGGGACTTGTTTACGAGCAGTACTTC. The chain carries TRBV19 and TRBJ2-7; maybe TRBD2 (6 bases). CDR1 and CDR2 (germline): LNHDA, SQIVND (reference sequence). This CDR3 region has 13 residues. Trimming took off 5 bases at V and 4 bases at J, with 12 bases between the two ends.

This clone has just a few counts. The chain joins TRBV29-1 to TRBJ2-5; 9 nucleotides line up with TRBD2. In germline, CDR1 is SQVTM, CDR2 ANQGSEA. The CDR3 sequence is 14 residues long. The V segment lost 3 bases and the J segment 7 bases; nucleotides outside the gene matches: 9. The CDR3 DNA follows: TGCAGCGTTGAGGGCGGGGGGGAATATCGGACCCAGTACTTC. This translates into CSVEGGGEYRTQYF.

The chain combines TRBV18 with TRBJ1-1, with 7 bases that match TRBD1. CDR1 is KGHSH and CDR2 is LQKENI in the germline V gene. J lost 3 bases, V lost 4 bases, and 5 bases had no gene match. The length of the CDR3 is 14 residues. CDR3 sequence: CASSLGTADTEAFF. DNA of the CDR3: TGTGCCAGCTCACTCGGGACAGCGGACACTGAAGCTTTCTTT.

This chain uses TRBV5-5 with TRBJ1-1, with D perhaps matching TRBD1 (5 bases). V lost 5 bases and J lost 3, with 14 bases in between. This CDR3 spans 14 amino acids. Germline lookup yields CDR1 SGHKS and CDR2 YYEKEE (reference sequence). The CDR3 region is CASSLTVGHTEAFF. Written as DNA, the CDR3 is TGTGCCAGCAGTTTGACAGTGGGGCACACTGAAGCTTTCTTT.

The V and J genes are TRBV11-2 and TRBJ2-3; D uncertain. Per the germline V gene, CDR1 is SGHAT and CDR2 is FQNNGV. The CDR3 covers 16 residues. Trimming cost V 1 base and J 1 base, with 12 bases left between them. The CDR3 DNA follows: TGTGCCAGCAGCTTAGTGTTAGGCAGACGCACAGATACGCAGTATTTT. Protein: CASSLVLGRRTDTQYF.

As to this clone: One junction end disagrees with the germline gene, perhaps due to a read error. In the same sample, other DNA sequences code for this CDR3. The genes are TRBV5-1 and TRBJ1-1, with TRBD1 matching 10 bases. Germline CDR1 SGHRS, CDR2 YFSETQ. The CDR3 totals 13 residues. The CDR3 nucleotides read TGCGCCAGCAGCAACCGGGACAGGGGAGAAGCCTTCTTT. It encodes CASSNRDRGEAFF. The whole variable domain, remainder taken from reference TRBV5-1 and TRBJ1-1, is KAGVTQTPRYLIKTRGQQVTLSCSPISGHRSVSWYQQTPGQGLQFLFEYFSETQRNKGNFPGRFSGRQFSNSRSEMNVSTLELGDSALYLCASSNRDRGEAFFGQGTRLTVV.

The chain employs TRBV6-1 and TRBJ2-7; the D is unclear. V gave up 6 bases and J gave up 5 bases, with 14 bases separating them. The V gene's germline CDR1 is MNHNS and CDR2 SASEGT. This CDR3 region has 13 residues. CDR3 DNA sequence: TGTGCCAGCAGAGCAAGGGCGACGAACGAGCAGTACTTC. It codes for CASRARATNEQYF.

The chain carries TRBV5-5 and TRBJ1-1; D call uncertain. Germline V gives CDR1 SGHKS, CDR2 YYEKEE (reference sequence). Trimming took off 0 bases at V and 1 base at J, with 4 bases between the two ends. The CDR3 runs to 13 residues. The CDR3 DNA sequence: TGTGCCAGCAGCTTGGGCAGGAACACTGAAGCTTTCTTT. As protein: CASSLGRNTEAFF.

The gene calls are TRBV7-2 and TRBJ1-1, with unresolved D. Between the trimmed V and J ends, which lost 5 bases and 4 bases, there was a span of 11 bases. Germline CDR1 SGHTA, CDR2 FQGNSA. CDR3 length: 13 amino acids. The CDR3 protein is CASSLFRSTEAFF. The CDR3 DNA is TGTGCCAGCAGCCTCTTCAGGAGCACTGAAGCTTTCTTT.

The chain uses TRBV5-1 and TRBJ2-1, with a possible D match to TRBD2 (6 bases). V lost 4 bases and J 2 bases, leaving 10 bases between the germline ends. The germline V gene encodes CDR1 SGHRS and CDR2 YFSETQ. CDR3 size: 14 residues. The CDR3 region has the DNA TGCGCCAGCAGCCGGGACTCCCCCTACAATGAGCAGTTCTTC. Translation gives CASSRDSPYNEQFF.

The CDR3 region has the DNA TGCGCCAGCAGCTTGGAGAGCGACGGCACAGATACGCAGTATTTT. Amino acids: CASSLESDGTDTQYF. The chain employs TRBV5-1 and TRBJ2-3; the D is unclear. The V end was cut by 0 bases, the J end by 1 base, with 9 bases between. The germline V gene encodes CDR1 SGHRS and CDR2 YFSETQ. The CDR3 is 15 residues long.

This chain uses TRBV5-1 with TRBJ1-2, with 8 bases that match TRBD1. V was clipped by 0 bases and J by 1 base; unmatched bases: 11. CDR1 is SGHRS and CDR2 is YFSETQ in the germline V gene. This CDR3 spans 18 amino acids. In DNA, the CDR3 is TGCGCCAGCAGCTTGGGGACCGGGACAGGCTCCCTTAACTATGGCTACACCTTC. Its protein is CASSLGTGTGSLNYGYTF.

In nucleotides, the CDR3 is TGTGCCAGCCGAAGGGGCAACTATGGCTACACCTTC. The encoded protein is CASRRGNYGYTF. This sequence joins TRBV6-5 and TRBJ1-2; tentative D call: TRBD1 (5 bases). From germline, CDR1 is MNHEY and CDR2 SVGAGI. This CDR3 is 12 amino acids long. Trimming cost V 8 bases and J 2 bases, with 9 bases left between them.

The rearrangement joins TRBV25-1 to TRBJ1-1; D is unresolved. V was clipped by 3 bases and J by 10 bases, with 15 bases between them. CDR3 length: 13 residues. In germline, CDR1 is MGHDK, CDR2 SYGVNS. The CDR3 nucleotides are TGTGCCAGCAGTGATTTGAGAGCCAGAGGAGCTTTCTTT. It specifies CASSDLRARGAFF.

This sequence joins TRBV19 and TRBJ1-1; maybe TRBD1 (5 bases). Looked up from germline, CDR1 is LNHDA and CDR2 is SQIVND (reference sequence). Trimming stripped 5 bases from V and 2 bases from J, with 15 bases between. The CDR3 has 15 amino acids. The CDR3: CASSPPGLLNTEAFF. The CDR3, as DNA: TGTGCCAGTAGTCCGCCGGGACTACTAAACACTGAAGCTTTCTTT.

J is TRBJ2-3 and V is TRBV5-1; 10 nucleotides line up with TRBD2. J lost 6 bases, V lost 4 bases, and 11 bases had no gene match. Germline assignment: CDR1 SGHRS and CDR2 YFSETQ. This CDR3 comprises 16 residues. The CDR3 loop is CASSPPQREGRDTQYF. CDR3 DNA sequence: TGCGCCAGCAGCCCTCCCCAGCGGGAGGGCCGGGATACGCAGTATTTT.

DNA for the CDR3: TGTGCCAGCAGTTTTCTCACCTACGAGCAGTACTTC. Translated, it gives CASSFLTYEQYF. The V and J genes are TRBV27 and TRBJ2-7; D gene unclear. From germline, CDR1 is MNHEY and CDR2 SMNVEV (reference sequence). V was pared by 3 bases and J by 2 bases, with 5 bases between. The CDR3 length is 12 residues.

This CDR3 reads CASSRETQYF. The CDR3 bases are TGTGCCAGCAGTCGAGAGACCCAGTACTTC. The V call is TRBV27, the J call TRBJ2-5; D uncertain. This CDR3 region has 10 residues. V shed 5 bases and J shed 4 bases, with 2 bases lying between them. CDR1 is MNHEY, CDR2 SMNVEV, per germline (reference sequence).

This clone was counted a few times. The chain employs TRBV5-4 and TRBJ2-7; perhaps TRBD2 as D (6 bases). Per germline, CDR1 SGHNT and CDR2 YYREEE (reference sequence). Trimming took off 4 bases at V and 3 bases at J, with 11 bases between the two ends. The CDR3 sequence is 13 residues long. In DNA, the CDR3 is TGTGCCAGCAGCCCTGGACTAAACTACGAGCAGTACTTC. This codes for CASSPGLNYEQYF.

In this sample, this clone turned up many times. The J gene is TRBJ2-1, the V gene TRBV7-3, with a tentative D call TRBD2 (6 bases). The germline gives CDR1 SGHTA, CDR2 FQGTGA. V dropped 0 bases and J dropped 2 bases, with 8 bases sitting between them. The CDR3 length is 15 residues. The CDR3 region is CASSLTGSAYNEQFF. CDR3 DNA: TGTGCCAGCAGCTTAACCGGGAGCGCCTACAATGAGCAGTTCTTC.

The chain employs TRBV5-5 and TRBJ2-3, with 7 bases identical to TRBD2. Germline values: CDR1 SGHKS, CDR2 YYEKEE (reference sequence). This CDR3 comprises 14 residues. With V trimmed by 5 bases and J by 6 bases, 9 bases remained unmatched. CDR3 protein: CASSRDYLGDTQYF. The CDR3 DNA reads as TGTGCCAGCAGTCGGGACTACCTTGGGGATACGCAGTATTTT.

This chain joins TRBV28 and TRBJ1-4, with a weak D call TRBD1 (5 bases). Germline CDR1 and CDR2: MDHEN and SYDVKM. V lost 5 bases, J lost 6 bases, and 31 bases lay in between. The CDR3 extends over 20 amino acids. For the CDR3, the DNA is TGTGCCAGCAGTCCATGGTTCGGCAGGGCGAAATCGTCTCAGGATGAAAAACTGTTTTTT. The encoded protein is CASSPWFGRAKSSQDEKLFF. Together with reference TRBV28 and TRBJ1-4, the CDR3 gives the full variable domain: DVKVTQSSRYLVKRTGEKVFLECVQDMDHENMFWYRQDPGLGLRLIYFSYDVKMKEKGDIPEGYSVSREKKERFSLILESASTNQTSMYLCASSPWFGRAKSSQDEKLFFGSGTQLSVL.

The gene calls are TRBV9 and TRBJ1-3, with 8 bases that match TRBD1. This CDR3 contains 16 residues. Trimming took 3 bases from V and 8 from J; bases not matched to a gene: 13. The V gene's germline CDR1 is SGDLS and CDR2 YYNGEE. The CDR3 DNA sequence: TGTGCCAGCAGCGCTAGAAGGGCAGGGGGCCCGGACACCATATATTTT. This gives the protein CASSARRAGGPDTIYF.

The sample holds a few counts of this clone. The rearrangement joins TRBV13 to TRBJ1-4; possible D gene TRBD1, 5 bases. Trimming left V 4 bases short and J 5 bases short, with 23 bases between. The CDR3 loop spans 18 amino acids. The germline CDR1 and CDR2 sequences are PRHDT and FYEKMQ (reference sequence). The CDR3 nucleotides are TGTGCCAGCAGCTCCACAGTGGTTGGTCAGGGTTCAAATGAAAAACTGTTTTTT. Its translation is CASSSTVVGQGSNEKLFF. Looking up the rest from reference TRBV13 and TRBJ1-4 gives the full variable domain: AAGVIQSPRHLIKEKRETATLKCYPIPRHDTVYWYQQGPGQDPQFLISFYEKMQSDKGSIPDRFSAQQFSDYHSELNMSSLELGDSALYFCASSSTVVGQGSNEKLFFGSGTQLSVL.

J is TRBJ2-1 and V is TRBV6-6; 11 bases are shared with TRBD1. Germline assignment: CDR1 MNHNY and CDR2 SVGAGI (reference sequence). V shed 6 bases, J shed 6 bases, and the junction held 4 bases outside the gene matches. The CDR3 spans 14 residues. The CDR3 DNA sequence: TGTGCCAGCAGACCCGGGACAGGGGGCAATGAGCAGTTCTTC. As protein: CASRPGTGGNEQFF.

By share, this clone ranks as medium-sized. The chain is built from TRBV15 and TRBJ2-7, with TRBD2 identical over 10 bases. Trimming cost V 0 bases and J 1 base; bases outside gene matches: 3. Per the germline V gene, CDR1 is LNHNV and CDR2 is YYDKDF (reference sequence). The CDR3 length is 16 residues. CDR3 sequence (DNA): TGTGCCACCAGCAGAGATCGGACTAGCGGTTCCTACGAGCAGTACTTC. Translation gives CATSRDRTSGSYEQYF.

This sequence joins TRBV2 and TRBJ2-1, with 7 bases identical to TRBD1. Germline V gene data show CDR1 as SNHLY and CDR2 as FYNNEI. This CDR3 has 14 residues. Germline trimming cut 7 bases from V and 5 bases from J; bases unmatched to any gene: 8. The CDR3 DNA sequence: TGTGCCAGCAATAATCGGGACAGTCACAATGAGCAGTTCTTC. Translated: CASNNRDSHNEQFF.

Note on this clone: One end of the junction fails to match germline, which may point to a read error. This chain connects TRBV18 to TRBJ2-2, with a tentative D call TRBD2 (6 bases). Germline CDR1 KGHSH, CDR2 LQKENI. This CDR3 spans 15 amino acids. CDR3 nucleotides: TGTGCCAGCTCACCTGACCTTTCGAACACCGGGGGGCTGTTTTTT. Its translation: CASSPDLSNTGGLFF.

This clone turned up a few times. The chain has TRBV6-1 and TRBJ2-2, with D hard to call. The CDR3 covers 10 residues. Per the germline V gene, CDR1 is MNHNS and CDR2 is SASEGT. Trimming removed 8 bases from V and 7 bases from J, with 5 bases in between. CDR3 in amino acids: CASGDGELFF. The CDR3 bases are TGTGCCAGCGGGGACGGGGAGCTGTTTTTT.